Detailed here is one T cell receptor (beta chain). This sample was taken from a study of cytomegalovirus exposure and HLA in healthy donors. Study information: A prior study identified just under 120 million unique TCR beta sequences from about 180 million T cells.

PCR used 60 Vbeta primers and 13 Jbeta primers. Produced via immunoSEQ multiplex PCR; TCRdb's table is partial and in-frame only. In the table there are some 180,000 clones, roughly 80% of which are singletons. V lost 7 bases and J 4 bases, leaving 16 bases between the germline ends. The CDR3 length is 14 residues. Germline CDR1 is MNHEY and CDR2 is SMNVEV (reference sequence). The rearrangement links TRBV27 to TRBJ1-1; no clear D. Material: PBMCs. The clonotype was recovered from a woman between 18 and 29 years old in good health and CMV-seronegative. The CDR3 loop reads CASTPGGTGTEAFF. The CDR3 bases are TGTGCCAGCACCCCTGGAGGAACGGGCACTGAAGCTTTCTTT.